This T cell receptor beta chain was obtained from a study of Ad26.COV2.S vaccination and SARS-CoV-2 variants. Measured with immunoSEQ multiplex PCR; TCRdb has only the in-frame clones, and not every one. The sample lists roughly 300,000 clones; 88% were seen once. Described treatment: over 15 received Ad26.COV2.S at low or high dose, single or two shots; 5 received placebo; per-sample allocation not given. Collection of samples fell on day 63 after the first vaccine or placebo injection. Wuhan-strain SARS-CoV-2 spike was expressed by the Ad26 vector that made up the vaccine. Study outcomes and limitations: Placebo recipients had lower spike-specific TCR breadth than vaccine recipients. TCR breadth and depth analyses may have underestimated total T cell responses. Breadth measured for non-spike TCRs was similar across vaccine and placebo recipients.

The CDR3 runs to 14 residues. Germline values: CDR1 MNHEY, CDR2 SMNVEV (reference sequence). Trimming took off 3 bases at V and 2 bases at J, with 10 bases between the two ends. A note on this clone: Its antigen is not known.

This TCR was recovered from a person aged 18-60 years who received the Ad26.COV2.S COVID-19 vaccine or a placebo. Source: peripheral blood, taken in a trial of Ad26.COV2.S vaccine versus placebo. This chain joins TRBV27 and TRBJ1-2; no reliable D call. CDR3 residues: CASSFQNYNYGYTF. The CDR3, as DNA: TGTGCCAGCAGTTTTCAGAATTACAACTATGGCTACACCTTC.